Presented here are 18 T cell receptor beta chains from one specimen sequenced in a study of CD8 T cells in ankylosing spondylitis (dated by TCRdb to 2015 to 2018). The paper as a whole reports these results and caveats: Blood from ankylosing spondylitis patients appeared to be characterized by a TCR beta motif composed of about eight highly homologous amino acid variants.

The library was generated by 5' RACE. The instrument given in TCRdb is Illumina HiSeq 2500. TCRdb redid the processing of the public reads, applying fastp at Q25 and MiXCR, and retained in-frame beta chains. Rows are unified per CDR3 protein, each entry keeping the most common DNA and genes. The sample table records about 220,000 distinct CDR3 sequences; more than 5.5% of these occur just once. 13% to 15% of the sample is taken by the ten largest. These receptors' antigens are unknown. The sample consisted of blood, either unsorted or a sorted T cell fraction (not recorded which). The receptors here all came from a male donor with ankylosing spondylitis.

This chain links TRBV20-1 with TRBJ2-1, with a tentative D call TRBD1 (6 bases). The ends were cut back, 2 bases at V and 9 bases at J, with 17 bases in the middle. The CDR3 sequence is 14 residues long. Germline CDR1 and CDR2: DFQATT and SNEGSKA (reference sequence). CDR3 nucleotides: TGCAGTGCTAGAACAGGGTTGCGGTCGGCTGAGCAGTTCTTC. Translated: CSARTGLRSAEQFF.

This clonotype appeared many times. The chain carries TRBV20-1 and TRBJ2-1; D unclear. The CDR3 runs 11 residues. CDR1 and CDR2 (germline): DFQATT, SNEGSKA (reference sequence). V was shortened by 3 bases and J by 10 bases, with 10 bases between the two germline ends. The CDR3 loop reads CSASWVGEQFF. The CDR3 DNA reads as TGCAGTGCTAGTTGGGTGGGCGAGCAGTTCTTC.

This clonotype was observed many times. This sequence joins TRBV6-6 and TRBJ2-5, with D possibly being TRBD1 (5 bases). The CDR3 consists of 13 residues. Trimming took off 5 bases at V and 5 bases at J, with 12 bases between the two ends. The germline gives CDR1 MNHNY, CDR2 SVGAGI (reference sequence). The CDR3 is CASSQDTGETQYF. The DNA of the CDR3 is TGTGCCAGCAGTCAGGACACAGGCGAGACCCAGTACTTC.

This clonotype has ten or more counts. The rearrangement joins TRBV29-1 to TRBJ2-1; D is uncertain. Trimming took off 4 bases at V and 1 base at J, with 8 bases between the two ends. The germline CDR1 and CDR2 sequences are SQVTM and ANQGSEA. The CDR3 covers 13 residues. CDR3 nucleotides: TGCAGCGTTGTGGCCGATTCCTACAATGAGCAGTTCTTC. Translation gives CSVVADSYNEQFF.

This clonotype was seen ten or more times. The chain couples TRBV18 to TRBJ2-3, with 10 bases aligning to TRBD1. Germline V CDR1 and CDR2: KGHSH, LQKENI. This CDR3 is built from 15 residues. V lost 5 bases to trimming and J lost 5 bases; unmatched junction nucleotides: 7. The CDR3 loop is CASSASGTGVDTQYF. CDR3 DNA sequence: TGTGCCAGCTCAGCGTCCGGGACAGGGGTAGATACGCAGTATTTT. Full variable domain (rest looked up from reference TRBV18 and TRBJ2-3): NAGVMQNPRHLVRRRGQEARLRCSPMKGHSHVYWYRQLPEEGLKFMVYLQKENIIDESGMPKERFSAEFPKEGPSILRIQQVVRGDSAAYFCASSASGTGVDTQYFGPGTRLTVL.

Comment on this clonotype: A much larger clone differs from this one at a single base, so this may be a read error. The chain carries TRBV7-6 and TRBJ1-4; no firm D call. The CDR3 has 14 amino acids. V was cut by 2 bases and J by 14 bases, with 18 bases left in between. Germline CDR1 reads SGHVS; CDR2 reads FNYEAQ. The CDR3 reads CASSLSYGRLVLFF. The CDR3 nucleotides are TGTGCCAGCAGCTTAAGCTACGGCAGATTAGTCCTGTTTTTT.

This clonotype showed up just a few times. The J gene is TRBJ2-1, the V gene TRBV6-2 or TRBV6-3, with TRBD2 matching 7 bases. This CDR3 comprises 17 residues. The J segment lost 0 bases and the V segment lost 0 bases, leaving 5 bases of the junction unmatched. Germline-derived CDR1 and CDR2 are MNHEY and SVGEGT. In nucleotides, the CDR3 is TGTGCCAGCAGTTACTCAGATAGCGGGCCCTCCTACAATGAGCAGTTCTTC. Translated, it gives CASSYSDSGPSYNEQFF.

At least ten counts were recorded for this clonotype. The chain combines TRBV3-1 with TRBJ2-1; 7 nucleotides agree with TRBD2. The ends lost 3 bases at V and 9 bases at J; junction bases unmatched: 8. CDR1 LGHDT and CDR2 YNNKEL come from the germline V gene (reference sequence). The CDR3 contains 14 residues. CDR3 sequence (DNA): TGTGCCAGCAGCCATGGGGACTACGGCGCTGAGCAGTTCTTC. It codes for CASSHGDYGAEQFF.

This clonotype occurred many times. The chain uses TRBV4-2 and TRBJ2-7, with D unresolved. Germline loops: CDR1 LGHNA, CDR2 YNFKEQ. Trimming pared 1 base from V and 5 bases from J, leaving 18 bases between. The CDR3 consists of 16 residues. Here the CDR3 DNA reads TGTGCCAGCAGCCAAGCTGCGGTTTTAAGATTGAACGAGCAGTACTTC. Amino acid sequence: CASSQAAVLRLNEQYF.

The rearrangement links TRBV5-6 to TRBJ2-1, with 12 bases fitting TRBD2. CDR3 length: 16 residues. J was trimmed by 9 bases and V by 3 bases; bases with no gene match: 10. Germline CDR1 is SGHDT and CDR2 is YYEEEE. The CDR3 DNA reads TGTGCCAGCAGCTCTGGGACTAGCGGGTCCAGGGGTGAGCAGTTCTTC. This codes for CASSSGTSGSRGEQFF.

The chain combines TRBV4-3 with TRBJ2-1; 9 bases are shared with TRBD2. CDR1 and CDR2 from the germline V gene are LGHNA and YSLEER. J gave up 9 bases and V 3 bases, and 9 bases lay outside the gene matches. The CDR3 is 15 amino acids. CDR3: CASSQWLAGSGEQFF. The CDR3, as DNA: TGCGCCAGCAGCCAGTGGCTAGCGGGATCTGGTGAGCAGTTCTTC.

This clonotype was picked up many times. The chain joins TRBV10-1 to TRBJ2-2; perhaps D is TRBD1 or TRBD2 (6 bases each). CDR1 is WNHNN and CDR2 is SYGVQD in the germline V gene (reference sequence). V lost 9 bases and J 2 bases, leaving 16 bases between the germline ends. There are 15 residues in the CDR3. CDR3 bases: TGCGCCAGTTCCGATAGGGGGGTTAACACCGGGGAGCTGTTTTTT. It translates to CASSDRGVNTGELFF.

This clonotype was seen a few times. V and J are TRBV28 and TRBJ1-5, with D tentatively TRBD1 (6 bases). The V gene lost 6 bases and the J gene lost 0 bases, with 9 bases spanning the gap. CDR3 length: 14 residues. Looked up from germline, CDR1 is MDHEN and CDR2 is SYDVKM. This chain's CDR3 is CASRTGYSNQPQHF. CDR3 DNA sequence: TGTGCCAGCAGGACAGGTTATAGCAATCAGCCCCAGCATTTT.

Ten or more counts support this clonotype. This chain links TRBV4-3 with TRBJ1-1; D possibly corresponds to TRBD1 (6 bases). The CDR3 has 18 residues. Trimming pared 4 bases from V and 1 base from J, leaving 22 bases between. Per the germline V gene, CDR1 is LGHNA and CDR2 is YSLEER. The CDR3 here is CASSRKAGTMSKNTEAFF. The DNA for the CDR3 is TGCGCCAGCAGCCGCAAAGCGGGGACAATGAGCAAGAACACTGAAGCTTTCTTT.

This clonotype was seen many times. The rearrangement joins TRBV20-1 to TRBJ2-2, with D possibly matching TRBD1 (6 bases). The germline V and J ends were trimmed by 6 bases and 0 bases, with 11 bases remaining between them. The CDR3 sequence is 14 residues long. Germline loops: CDR1 DFQATT, CDR2 SNEGSKA (reference sequence). The CDR3 bases are TGCAGTGCGAGGGACATAACGAACACCGGGGAGCTGTTTTTT. This gives the protein CSARDITNTGELFF.

This clonotype was observed a few times. The chain recombines TRBV6-1 with TRBJ2-1; 7 nucleotides match TRBD2. The CDR3 runs 14 residues. Germline CDR1 and CDR2: MNHNS and SASEGT. The ends lost 5 bases at V and 6 bases at J; junction bases unmatched: 7. This CDR3 reads CASSPSWGGNEQFF. CDR3 in DNA: TGTGCCAGCAGTCCCTCTTGGGGGGGCAATGAGCAGTTCTTC.

This clonotype was counted many times. This chain joins TRBV4-2 and TRBJ2-2; tentatively, D is TRBD1 or TRBD2 (5 bases each). V was cut by 0 bases and J by 5 bases, with 10 bases left in between. CDR3 length: 15 amino acids. CDR1 is LGHNA and CDR2 is YNFKEQ in the germline V gene. CDR3 protein: CASSQEQGPTGELFF. CDR3 sequence (DNA): TGTGCCAGCAGCCAAGAGCAGGGACCTACCGGGGAGCTGTTTTTT.

This clonotype was seen repeatedly, ten times or more. The genes are TRBV12-3 or TRBV12-4 and TRBJ2-7; D call uncertain. The CDR3 consists of 10 residues. Trimming took off 3 bases at V and 4 bases at J, with 1 base between the two ends. The CDR3 coding sequence is TGTGCCAGCAGTTTGTACGAGCAGTACTTC. This encodes CASSLYEQYF.